One TCR beta chain is described in this entry. No antigen is known for it. The germline CDR1 and CDR2 sequences are SGHAT and FQNNGV. This CDR3 is built from 17 residues. V was pared by 6 bases and J by 0 bases, with 5 bases of the junction left unmatched. This entry is derived from a study of vaccination effects on CD4 cells after COVID-19. Overall study context: Once vaccinated, a few convalescent patients were sampled both early and late afterward. Samples were taken post-vaccine, and their median timing was 72 days after the second dose.

Sequenced by immunoSEQ multiplex PCR; TCRdb stores in-frame clones only, minus some. The sample has about 18,000 clones; about 80% are singletons. Before sequencing took place, the ViraFEST assay used viral peptide pools to expand antigen-specific CD4+ T cells. Investigators separated out CD4+ T cells once less than 11 days of culture had passed. From March to December 2020, the person had a SARS-CoV-2 infection that was confirmed by PCR. The participants, recipients of two vaccine doses, got either BNT162b2 or mRNA-1273. Both day 3 and day 7 saw half the medium replaced with IL-2 medium. This clonotype originated in a human donor who had a prior SARS-CoV-2 infection. This rearrangement joins TRBV11-2 to TRBJ2-1, with TRBD2 matching 13 bases. The sample consisted of CD4+ T cells from PBMCs cultured with SARS-CoV-2 spike peptides, taken after COVID-19 vaccination. As DNA, the CDR3 is TGTGCCAGCAGTGCGGGACTAGCGGGGATCTCCTACAATGAGCAGTTCTTC. Protein: CASSAGLAGISYNEQFF.